The sample holds a few counts of the clone carrying this TCR beta chain. What it binds is not known. The CDR3 runs 16 residues. Trimming at V came to 2 bases and at J to 3 bases, leaving 6 bases not matched to a gene. CDR1 SGHTA and CDR2 FQGTGA come from the germline V gene. This entry belongs to a study of cytomegalovirus exposure and HLA in healthy donors. For the study at large: Across some 400 genotyped donors, approximately 81% landed in the Caucasian-associated ancestry cluster.

Study-wide results and caveats: Productive rates of about 90% or about 30% were seen for most TCR beta V segments in an earlier analysis. Most TCR sequences were seen very rarely across donors, but some public TCRs occurred in many.

PCR used 60 Vbeta primers and 13 Jbeta primers. TCRdb's table, derived via immunoSEQ multiplex PCR, lists solely in-frame clones and lacks some. This sample has roughly 150,000 clones, with almost 80% found just once. This clonotype was sampled from a male donor in good health and CMV-seronegative. The chain joins TRBV7-3 to TRBJ2-2; 7 bases are shared with TRBD1. The specimen was PBMCs. The chain's CDR3 is CASSLGWTGDTGELFF. The CDR3 DNA reads TGTGCCAGCAGCTTAGGATGGACAGGAGACACCGGGGAGCTGTTTTTT.